This T cell receptor (beta chain) stems from a study of blood T cell repertoires in COVID-19. Study-level background: Samples taken during acute and convalescent COVID-19 were collected in the United States, Italy and Spain. PBMCs, B-cell-depleted T cells, or T cells were the source of the cDNA or gDNA that made up the material.

Germline CDR1 and CDR2: MDHEN and SYDVKM. The CDR3 covers 14 residues. The V end lost 11 bases, the J end lost 3 bases, and 17 bases lay between the germline ends. In the authors' methods: Researchers report that nucleated cell counts were estimated from reference gene primer amplification. The protocol was immunoSEQ multiplex PCR, while the TCRdb copy is restricted to in-frame clones and leaves out a portion. V, J and clone size derive from that table, while D and trimming were established from the DNA sequence. The sample records some 100,000 clones, 88% being singletons. The rearrangement links TRBV28 to TRBJ1-5; D uncertain. Specimen: peripheral blood. The TCR sequence derives from a woman of 80 years or more with active COVID-19. The CDR3 coding sequence is TGTGCCTCCCAAGTGGGAGGCACCAATCAGCCCCAGCATTTT. This translates into CASQVGGTNQPQHF.